This TCR beta chain was recovered during a study of B cell selection in AIRE deficiency. Study-wide results and limits: Around 30% of healthy-shared Treg TCRbeta sequences appeared in patient Tconv cells.

Sorting defined conventional CD4 T cells as CD4+CD127+. The CDR3 extends over 14 amino acids. Germline assignment: CDR1 SGHTA and CDR2 FQGTGA. V lost 5 bases and J lost 1, with 11 bases in between. Profiled with immunoSEQ multiplex PCR; TCRdb holds only in-frame clones, not every one. The table records some 20,000 clones, roughly 97% of them present only once. With regard to this clone: Its antigen is not identified.

This sequence originates from a human donor with AIRE deficiency. The chain carries TRBV7-3 and TRBJ1-1; D remains ambiguous. Source material: conventional CD4+ T cells sorted from PBMCs. The CDR3 sequence: CASSPSSGNTEAFF. CDR3 DNA: TGTGCCAGCAGCCCCTCGAGCGGGAACACTGAAGCTTTCTTT.